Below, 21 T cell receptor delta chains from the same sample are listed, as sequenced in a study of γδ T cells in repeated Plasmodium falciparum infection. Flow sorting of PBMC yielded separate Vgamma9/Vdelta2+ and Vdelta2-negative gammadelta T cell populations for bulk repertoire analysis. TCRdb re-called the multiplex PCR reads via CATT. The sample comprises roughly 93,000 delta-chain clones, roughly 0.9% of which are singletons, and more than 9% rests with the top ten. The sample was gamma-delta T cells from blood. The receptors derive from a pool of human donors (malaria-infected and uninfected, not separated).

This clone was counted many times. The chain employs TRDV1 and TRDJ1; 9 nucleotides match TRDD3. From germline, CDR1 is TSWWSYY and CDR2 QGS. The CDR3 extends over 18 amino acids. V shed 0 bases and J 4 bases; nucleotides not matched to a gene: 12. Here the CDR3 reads CALGELPGLLGDNDKLIF. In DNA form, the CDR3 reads TGTGCTCTTGGGGAACTCCCGGGGCTACTGGGGGACAACGATAAACTCATCTTT.

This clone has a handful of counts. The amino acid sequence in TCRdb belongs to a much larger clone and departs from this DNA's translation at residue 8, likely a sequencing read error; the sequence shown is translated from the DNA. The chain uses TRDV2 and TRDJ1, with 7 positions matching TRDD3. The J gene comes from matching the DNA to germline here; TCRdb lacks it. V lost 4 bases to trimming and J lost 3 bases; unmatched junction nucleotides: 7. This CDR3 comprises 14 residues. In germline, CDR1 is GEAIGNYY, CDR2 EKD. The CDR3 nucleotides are TGTGCCTGTGAAGGACTGGGGCCGTCCGATAAACTCATCTTT. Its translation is CACEGLGPSDKLIF.

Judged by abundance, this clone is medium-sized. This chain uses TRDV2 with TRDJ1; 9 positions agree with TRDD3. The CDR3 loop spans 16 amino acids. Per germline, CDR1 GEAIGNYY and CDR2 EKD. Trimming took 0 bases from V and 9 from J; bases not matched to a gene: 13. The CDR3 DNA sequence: TGTGCCTGTGACACCGGCGGGGGATACACCGGGGGGCAACTCATCTTT. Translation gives CACDTGGGYTGGQLIF.

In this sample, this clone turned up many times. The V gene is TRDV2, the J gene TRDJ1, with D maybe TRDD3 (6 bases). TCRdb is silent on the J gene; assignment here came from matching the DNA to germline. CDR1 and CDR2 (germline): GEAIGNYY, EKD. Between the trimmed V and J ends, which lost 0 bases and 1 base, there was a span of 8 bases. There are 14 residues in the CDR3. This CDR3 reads CACDTLGATDKLIF. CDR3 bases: TGTGCCTGTGACACCTTGGGGGCCACCGATAAACTCATCTTT.

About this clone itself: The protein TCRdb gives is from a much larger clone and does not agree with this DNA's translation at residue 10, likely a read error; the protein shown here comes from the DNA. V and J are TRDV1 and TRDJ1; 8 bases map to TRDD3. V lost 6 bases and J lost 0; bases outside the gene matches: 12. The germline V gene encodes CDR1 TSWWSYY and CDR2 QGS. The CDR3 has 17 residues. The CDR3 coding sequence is TGTGCTCTTGGCTGGGGGAACACCCTTCGGTACACCGATAAACTCATCTTT. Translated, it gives CALGWGNTLRYTDKLIF.

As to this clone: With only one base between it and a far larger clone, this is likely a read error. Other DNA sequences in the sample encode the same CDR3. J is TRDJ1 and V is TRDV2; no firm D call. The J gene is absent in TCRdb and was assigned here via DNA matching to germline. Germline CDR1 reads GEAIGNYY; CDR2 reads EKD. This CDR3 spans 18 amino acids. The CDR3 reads CACDTRSKVHPYTDKLIF. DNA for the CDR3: TGTGCCTGTGACACCCGGTCTAAGGTCCATCCGTACACCGACAAACTCATCTTT.

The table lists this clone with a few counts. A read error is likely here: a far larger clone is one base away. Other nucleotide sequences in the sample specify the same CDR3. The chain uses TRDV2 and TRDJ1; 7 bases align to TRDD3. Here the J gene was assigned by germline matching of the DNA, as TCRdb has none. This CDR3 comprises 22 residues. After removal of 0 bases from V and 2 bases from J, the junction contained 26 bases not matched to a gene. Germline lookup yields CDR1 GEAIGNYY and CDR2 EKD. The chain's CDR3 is CACDTVVSLRLGDTRGTDKLIF. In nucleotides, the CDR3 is TGTGCCTGTGACACCGTTGTTTCCTTACGTTTGGGGGACACGCGAGGAACCGATAAACTCATCTTT.

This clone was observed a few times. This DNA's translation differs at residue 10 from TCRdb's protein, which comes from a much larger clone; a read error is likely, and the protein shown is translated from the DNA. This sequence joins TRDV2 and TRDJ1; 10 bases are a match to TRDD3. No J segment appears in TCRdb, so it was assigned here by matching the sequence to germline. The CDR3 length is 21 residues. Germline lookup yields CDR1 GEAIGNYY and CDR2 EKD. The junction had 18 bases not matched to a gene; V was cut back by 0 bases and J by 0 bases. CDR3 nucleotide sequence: TGTGCCTGTGACACCGTTACTGGGGGATGCGCCGAGCGGAAGGACACCGATAAACTCATCTTT. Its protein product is CACDTVTGGCAERKDTDKLIF.

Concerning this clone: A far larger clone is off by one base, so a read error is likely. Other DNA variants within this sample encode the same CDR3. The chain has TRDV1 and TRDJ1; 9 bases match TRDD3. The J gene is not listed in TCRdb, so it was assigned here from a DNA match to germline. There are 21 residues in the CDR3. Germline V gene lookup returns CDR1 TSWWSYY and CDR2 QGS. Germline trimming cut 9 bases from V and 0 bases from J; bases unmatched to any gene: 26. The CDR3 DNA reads TGTGCTCTGCATGCAACTTCCTTTACGTTACTGGGGGACCCGTACACCGATAAACTCATCTTT. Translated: CALHATSFTLLGDPYTDKLIF.

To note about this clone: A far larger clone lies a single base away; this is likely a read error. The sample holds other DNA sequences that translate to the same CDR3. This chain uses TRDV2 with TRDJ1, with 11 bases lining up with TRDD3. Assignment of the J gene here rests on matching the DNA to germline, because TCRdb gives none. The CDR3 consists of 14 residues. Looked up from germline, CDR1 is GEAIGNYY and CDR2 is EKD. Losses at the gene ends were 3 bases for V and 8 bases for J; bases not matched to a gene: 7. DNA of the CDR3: TGTGCCTGTGACTCCGTGCTGGGGGATACCAAACTCATCTTT. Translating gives CACDSVLGDTKLIF.

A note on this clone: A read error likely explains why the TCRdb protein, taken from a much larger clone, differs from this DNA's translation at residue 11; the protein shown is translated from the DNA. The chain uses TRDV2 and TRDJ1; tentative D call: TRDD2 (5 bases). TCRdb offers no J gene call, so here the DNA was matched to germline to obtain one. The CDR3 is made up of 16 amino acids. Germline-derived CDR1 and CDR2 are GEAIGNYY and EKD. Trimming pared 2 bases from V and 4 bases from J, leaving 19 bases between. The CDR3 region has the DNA TGTGCCTGTGACAGGGCCTACGCCCCATCCATCGATAAACTCATCTTT. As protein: CACDRAYAPSIDKLIF.

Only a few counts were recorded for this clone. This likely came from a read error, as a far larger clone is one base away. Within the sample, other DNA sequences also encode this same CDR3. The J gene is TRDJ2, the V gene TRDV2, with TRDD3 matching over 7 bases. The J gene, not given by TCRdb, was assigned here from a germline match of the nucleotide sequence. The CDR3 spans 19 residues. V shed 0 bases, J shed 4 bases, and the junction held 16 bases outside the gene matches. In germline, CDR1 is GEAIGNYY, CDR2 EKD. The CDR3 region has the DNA TGTGCCTGTGACACCGTCTCTAGGCTGGGATACCCCACGACAGCACAACTCTTCTTT. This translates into CACDTVSRLGYPTTAQLFF.

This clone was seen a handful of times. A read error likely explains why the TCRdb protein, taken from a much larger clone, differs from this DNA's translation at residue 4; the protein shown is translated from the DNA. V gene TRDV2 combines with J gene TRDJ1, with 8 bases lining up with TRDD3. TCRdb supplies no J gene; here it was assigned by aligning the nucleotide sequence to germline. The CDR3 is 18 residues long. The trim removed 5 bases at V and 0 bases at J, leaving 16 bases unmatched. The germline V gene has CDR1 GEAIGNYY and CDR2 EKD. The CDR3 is CACVPKVLGATYTDKLIF. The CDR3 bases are TGTGCCTGTGTCCCGAAGGTACTGGGGGCTACGTACACCGATAAACTCATCTTT.

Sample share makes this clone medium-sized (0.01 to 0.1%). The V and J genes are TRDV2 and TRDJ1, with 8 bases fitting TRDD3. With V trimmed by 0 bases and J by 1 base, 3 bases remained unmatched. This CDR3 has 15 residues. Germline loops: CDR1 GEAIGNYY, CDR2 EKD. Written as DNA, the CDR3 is TGTGCCTGTGACACCGTGGGGATACTCACCGATAAACTCATCTTT. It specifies CACDTVGILTDKLIF.

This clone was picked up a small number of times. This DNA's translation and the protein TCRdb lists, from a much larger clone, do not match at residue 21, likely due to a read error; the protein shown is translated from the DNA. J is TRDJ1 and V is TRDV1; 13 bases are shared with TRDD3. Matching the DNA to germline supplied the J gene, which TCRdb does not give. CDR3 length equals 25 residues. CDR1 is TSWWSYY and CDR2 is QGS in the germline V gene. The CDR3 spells CALGELWSSYVGQAYWGIRTGKLIF. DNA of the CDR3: TGTGCTCTTGGGGAACTTTGGTCTTCCTACGTAGGGCAGGCGTACTGGGGGATACGGACCGGTAAACTCATCTTT.

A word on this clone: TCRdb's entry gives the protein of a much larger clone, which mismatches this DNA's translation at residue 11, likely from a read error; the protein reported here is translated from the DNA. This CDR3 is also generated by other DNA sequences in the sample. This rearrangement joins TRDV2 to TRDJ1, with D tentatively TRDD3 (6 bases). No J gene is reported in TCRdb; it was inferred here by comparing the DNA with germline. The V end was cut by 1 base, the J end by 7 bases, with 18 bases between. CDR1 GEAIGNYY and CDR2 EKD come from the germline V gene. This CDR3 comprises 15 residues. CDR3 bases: TGTGCCTGTGACACGGTGGGGGGACTCGGCGGTAAACTCATCTTT. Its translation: CACDTVGGLGGKLIF.

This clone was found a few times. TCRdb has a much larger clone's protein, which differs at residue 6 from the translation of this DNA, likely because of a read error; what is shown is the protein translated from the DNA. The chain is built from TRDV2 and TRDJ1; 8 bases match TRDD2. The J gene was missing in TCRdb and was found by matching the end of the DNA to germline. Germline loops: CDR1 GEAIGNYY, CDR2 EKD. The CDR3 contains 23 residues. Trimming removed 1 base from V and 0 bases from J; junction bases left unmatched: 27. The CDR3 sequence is CACDTTRGSSYEQGELHTDKLIF. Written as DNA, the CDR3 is TGTGCCTGTGACACGACTCGGGGCTCTTCCTACGAGCAGGGGGAACTACACACCGATAAACTCATCTTT.

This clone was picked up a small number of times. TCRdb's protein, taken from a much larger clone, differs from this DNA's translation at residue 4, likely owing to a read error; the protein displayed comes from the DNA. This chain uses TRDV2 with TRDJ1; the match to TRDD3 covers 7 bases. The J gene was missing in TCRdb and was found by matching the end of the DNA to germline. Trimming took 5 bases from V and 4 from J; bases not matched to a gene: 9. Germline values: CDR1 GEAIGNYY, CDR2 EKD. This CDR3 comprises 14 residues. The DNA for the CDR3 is TGTGCCTGTGGCCAACTGGGGACCCTCGATAAACTCATCTTT. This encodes CACGQLGTLDKLIF.

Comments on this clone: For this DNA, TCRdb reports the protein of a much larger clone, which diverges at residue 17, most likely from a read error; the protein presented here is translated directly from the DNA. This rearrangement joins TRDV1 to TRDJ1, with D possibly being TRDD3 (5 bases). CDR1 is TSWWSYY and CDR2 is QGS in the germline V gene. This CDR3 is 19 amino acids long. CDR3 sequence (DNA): TGTGCTCTTGGGTACCTAACGAGGGGACCCCCCGGGAGCACCGATAAACCCATCTTT. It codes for CALGYLTRGPPGSTDKPIF.

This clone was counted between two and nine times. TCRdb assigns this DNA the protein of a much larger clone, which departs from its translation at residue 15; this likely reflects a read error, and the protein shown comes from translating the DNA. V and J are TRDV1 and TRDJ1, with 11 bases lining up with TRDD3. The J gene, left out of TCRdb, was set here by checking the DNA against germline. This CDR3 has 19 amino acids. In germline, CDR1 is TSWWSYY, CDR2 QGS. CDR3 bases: TGTGCTCTTGGGGAACTCCGTCCTACATGGGGGATACGCACCTATAAACTCATCTTT. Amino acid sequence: CALGELRPTWGIRTYKLIF.

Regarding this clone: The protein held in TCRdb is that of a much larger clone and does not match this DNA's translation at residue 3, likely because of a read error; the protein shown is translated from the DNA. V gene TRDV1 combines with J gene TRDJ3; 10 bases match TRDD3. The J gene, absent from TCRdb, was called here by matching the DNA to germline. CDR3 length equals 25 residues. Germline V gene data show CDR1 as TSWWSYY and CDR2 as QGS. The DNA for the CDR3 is TGTGCTATTGGGGAATTCCCACTACGGTCAGATTTACTGGGGGATTCCTCCTGGGACACCCGACAGATGTTTTTC. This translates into CAIGEFPLRSDLLGDSSWDTRQMFF.